This T cell receptor beta chain is from a study of T cell responses to AZD1222 COVID-19 vaccine listed by TCRdb under 2021. Turning to the overall study: A total of 233 trial participants underwent TCR sequencing, of whom roughly 210 had received two doses of AZD1222 and approximately 25 had received two doses of the MenACWY control vaccine. Trial participants were enrolled by age into subgroups of 18-55, 56-69 and 70-plus years, and 148, 28 and 57 TCR-sequenced participants, respectively, were included in these subgroups. The paper as a whole reports these results and caveats: Conclusions about previously exposed vaccinees were limited because only six or seven AZD1222 recipients were SARS-CoV-2 seropositive at baseline. Because no samples from the day 14 peak response were available, repertoires could be characterized only after the peak T cell response. Epitopes outside the regions mutated in the B.1.351 and B.1.1.7 variants were reportedly recognized by nearly half of the unique spike-specific TCRs. Spike-specific TCR breadth and depth rose significantly after two AZD1222 doses compared with day 0 and with MenACWY recipients. In the small 56-69-year group, the increase in depth fell short of significance, most likely because of low power. The whole spike protein was spanned by vaccine-associated CD4 TCRs, and dominant responses were seen in regions 160-218 and 743-854. Most participants were white British and females outnumbered males, and the authors suggested that clonal diversity may have been underestimated.

As for this clone: What antigen it recognizes has not been identified. The record has no base qualities; no much larger clone is one base away.

The CDR3 regions of human TCRbeta chains were analyzed by immunosequencing. Regarding the original processing steps: Repertoire TCRs were checked for matches against a reference library of SARS-CoV-2-specific TCRs that had been generated using the MIRA antigen-specificity platform. Breadth was defined as the fraction of unique TCRs that were SARS-CoV-2-associated, and depth was defined as the fraction of total T cells that were SARS-CoV-2-associated. Each spike-specific TCR was assigned to its reactive spike region and to a CD4 or CD8 class using the MIRA data. Log10-transformed breadth and depth values were compared by one-way ANOVA with Sidak's multiple comparisons tests. This immuneACCESS table, as held by TCRdb, lists in-frame sequences with V and J called but not all clones. Of the missing ones, under half trace to an unresolved V gene in checked studies; the others have no known cause. V and J calls and clone size are copied from that table; D and trimming were computed from the DNA. The sample profile shows some 150,000 clones; around nine tenths of them were found once. The top ten clonotypes cover under 8% of the sample.

Looking up the germline V gene (reference sequence) yields CDR1 LGHDT and CDR2 YNNKEL. The CDR3 starts with the cysteine, ends with the phenylalanine, and has 21 residues. Of all the DNA, just the CDR3 is kept, 63 bases in frame from base 1. The junction shows trimming of 0 bases on V and 3 bases on J, and the gene matches do not reach 23 bases of it. The time point label corresponds to: sample from adult after SARS-CoV-2 infection, after symptom onset. A couple of convalescent COVID-19 patients, sampled after symptom onset from adults with prior SARS-CoV-2 infection, were also TCR-sequenced for comparison.

The source was peripheral blood, collected after recovery from COVID-19. The sequence came from an adult who had recovered from COVID-19. Recombination joined TRBV3-1 (or the pseudogene TRBV3-2) with TRBJ2-7; 7 central nucleotides agree with TRBD1. The CDR3 protein is CASSQDSRKRFPDRRYYEQYF. The bases read TGTGCCAGCAGCCAAGATTCCCGTAAAAGATTTCCGGACAGGCGATACTACGAGCAGTACTTC.